Following are 18 T cell receptor beta chains from one sample sequenced in a study of T cells in women clearing cervical HPV infection. Sequencing used immunoSEQ multiplex PCR; TCRdb keeps in-frame clones, though not all of them. This repertoire includes approximately 25,000 clones. The sequenced material came from blood buffy coat. These receptor sequences come from a woman between 18 and 69 years old with a cervical HPV16 infection that either progressed to CIN3+ or cleared (not recorded which).

Of note for this clone: The read stops 3 residues short of the end of the CDR3; the missing end is completed from the germline J gene. This rearrangement joins TRBV5-1 to TRBJ2-2; 7 bases agree with TRBD1. This CDR3 region has 15 residues. Germline CDR1 SGHRS, CDR2 YFSETQ. The CDR3 bases that were read are TGCGCCAGCAGCTTGGGGGGACAGACGAATGAAAAG. Amino acids: CASSLGGQTNEK. The whole CDR3 protein reads CASSLGGQTNEKLFF.

As regards this clone: The CDR3 end falls 3 residues outside the read, so it is completed with the germline J gene. The chain links TRBV7-9 to TRBJ1-1, with TRBD1 as a possible D gene (6 bases). V shed 5 bases and J shed 3 bases, with 16 bases lying between them. Per the germline V gene, CDR1 is SEHNR and CDR2 is FQNEAQ (reference sequence). The CDR3 loop spans 15 amino acids. Incomplete CDR3 DNA: TGTGCCAGCAGCCCCCCGAACAGGGACGACACTGAA. Protein product: CASSPPNRDDTE. The whole CDR3 sequence reads CASSPPNRDDTEAFF.

About this clone itself: The CDR3 extends 3 residues past the end of the read, so its final part is completed from the germline J gene. This chain connects TRBV14 to TRBJ2-1; 11 bases are a match to TRBD1. CDR1 is SGHDN, CDR2 FVKESK, per germline. The CDR3 sequence is 20 residues long. Trimming cost V 1 base and J 0 bases; bases outside gene matches: 11. This CDR3 is CASSQGGVVDRGLSYNEQFF. The CDR3 bases that were read are TGTGCCAGCAGCCAAGGGGGGGTTGTGGACAGGGGGCTCTCCTACAATGAG.

In the case of this clone: The DNA ends 3 residues before the CDR3 does, and the rest of the CDR3 is filled in from the germline J gene. The J gene is TRBJ2-1, the V gene TRBV7-9, with a tentative D call TRBD1 (6 bases). Germline CDR1 reads SEHNR; CDR2 reads FQNEAQ (reference sequence). The CDR3 is 15 amino acids. Trimming removed 1 base from V and 9 bases from J, with 16 bases in between. The CDR3 spells CASSLVGKGEPEQFF. Incomplete CDR3 DNA: TGTGCCAGCAGCTTAGTCGGAAAGGGGGAGCCTGAG.

On this clone: The missing CDR3 end, 3 residues past where the read stops, is filled in from the germline J gene. The rearrangement joins TRBV5-1 to TRBJ2-7, with unresolved D. Deletions cut 0 bases from V and 0 bases from J, with 7 bases between. The CDR3 totals 14 residues. Germline V gene sequence: CDR1 SGHRS, CDR2 YFSETQ. The CDR3 spells CASSLGPNSYEQYF. CDR3 bases read: TGCGCCAGCAGCTTGGGGCCCAACTCCTACGAG. Complete variable domain (other parts from reference TRBV5-1 and TRBJ2-7): KAGVTQTPRYLIKTRGQQVTLSCSPISGHRSVSWYQQTPGQGLQFLFEYFSETQRNKGNFPGRFSGRQFSNSRSEMNVSTLELGDSALYLCASSLGPNSYEQYFGPGTRLTVT.

To note about this clone: The read ends 3 residues before the CDR3 terminus; that terminus is restored from the germline J gene. The chain uses TRBV4-1 and TRBJ2-1; 9 positions match TRBD2. V was clipped by 5 bases and J by 8 bases; unmatched bases: 16. The length of the CDR3 is 17 residues. Germline loops: CDR1 MGHRA, CDR2 YSYEKL. The CDR3 region is CASSEGLSQAGGYEQFF. CDR3 DNA, as far as it was read: TGCGCCAGCAGCGAGGGGTTAAGTCAAGCGGGAGGATATGAG.

This clone is identified as medium-sized (0.01 to 0.1%) from frequency. Read data end 3 residues before the CDR3 end; the end is taken from the germline J gene. This chain links TRBV5-6 with TRBJ2-5; D possibly corresponds to TRBD1 (6 bases). The length of the CDR3 is 15 residues. Trimming removed 3 bases at V and 1 base at J, with 13 bases between. The germline V gene encodes CDR1 SGHDT and CDR2 YYEEEE. CDR3 bases read: TGTGCCAGCAGCTCGAGGACAGTTTTCCAAGAGACC. It specifies CASSSRTVFQET. The complete CDR3 protein is CASSSRTVFQETQYF.

To note about this clone: The read ends 3 residues shy of where the CDR3 ends; the end is completed using the germline J gene. The chain has TRBV20-1 and TRBJ2-5; 10 bases align to TRBD2. Trimming at V came to 1 base and at J to 3 bases, leaving 11 bases not matched to a gene. This CDR3 is built from 17 residues. Germline V lookup: CDR1 DFQATT, CDR2 SNEGSKA (reference sequence). The CDR3 protein is CSARATGTSVSEETQYF. Partial CDR3 DNA: TGCAGTGCTAGAGCGACCGGGACTAGCGTCTCCGAAGAGACC.

As regards this clone: The observed sequence ends 3 residues before the CDR3 terminus, with the missing tail filled in from the germline J gene. The rearrangement links TRBV18 to TRBJ1-2, with 8 bases matching TRBD1. The CDR3 runs 15 residues. Germline V gene lookup returns CDR1 KGHSH and CDR2 LQKENI. Trimming cost V 5 bases and J 7 bases; bases outside gene matches: 12. The CDR3 DNA, read in part, is TGTGCCAGCTCAAAGCAGGGGGCCTCCATACTTGGC. Translated: CASSKQGASILG. The CDR3 as a whole reads CASSKQGASILGYTF. Filled out from reference TRBV18 and TRBJ1-2, the complete variable domain reads NAGVMQNPRHLVRRRGQEARLRCSPMKGHSHVYWYRQLPEEGLKFMVYLQKENIIDESGMPKERFSAEFPKEGPSILRIQQVVRGDSAAYFCASSKQGASILGYTFGSGTRLTVV.

Regarding this clone: The CDR3 end falls 3 residues outside the read, so it is completed with the germline J gene. V usage is TRBV2 and J usage is TRBJ1-1; 7 nucleotides align to TRBD1. CDR3 length: 16 amino acids. Looked up from germline, CDR1 is SNHLY and CDR2 is FYNNEI. Trimming took 4 bases from V and 0 from J; bases not matched to a gene: 8. The CDR3 bases that were read are TGTGCCAGCAGTGTTACAGGGGCCCTGATGAACACTGAA. It is translated as CASSVTGALMNTE. The full CDR3 protein is CASSVTGALMNTEAFF.

Concerning this clone itself: The sequenced fragment ends 3 residues before the CDR3 boundary, so the rest is inferred from the germline J gene. The chain has TRBV30 and TRBJ1-2; 8 positions match TRBD1. The CDR3 is made up of 13 amino acids. J gave up 7 bases and V 3 bases, and 7 bases lay outside the gene matches. Germline CDR1 reads GTSNPN; CDR2 reads SVGIG (reference sequence). CDR3 bases read: TGTGCCTGGAGCGCCTTGACAGGGGCTGGC. It is translated as CAWSALTGAG. The entire CDR3 protein reads CAWSALTGAGYTF.

To note about this clone: From the germline J gene comes the end of the CDR3, since the read stops 3 residues before it. V is TRBV20-1 and J is TRBJ2-3; TRBD2 matches at 11 bases. The trim removed 1 base at V and 4 bases at J, leaving 4 bases unmatched. The CDR3 has 15 residues. CDR1 and CDR2 (germline): DFQATT, SNEGSKA (reference sequence). CDR3 region: CSARATSGIADTQYF. The sequenced part of the CDR3 DNA is TGCAGTGCTAGAGCGACTAGCGGGATCGCAGATACG.

Comments on this clone: The CDR3 end is not reached by the read, which stops 3 residues before it; the germline J gene fills it in. The sample contains more than one DNA sequence encoding this CDR3. The chain has TRBV19 and TRBJ1-2; D is ambiguous. The CDR3 covers 16 residues. Germline CDR1 is LNHDA and CDR2 is SQIVND (reference sequence). The part of the CDR3 DNA that was read is TGTGCCAGTAGTGTCCAAACTAGCGGGAGTTATTACGAC. Translated, it gives CASSVQTSGSYYD. The CDR3 in full is CASSVQTSGSYYDYTF.

Remarks on this clone: The CDR3 end lies 3 residues beyond the end of the read and is filled in from the germline J gene. V and J are TRBV5-1 and TRBJ2-7; D gene uncertain. V was pared by 0 bases and J by 0 bases, with 10 bases between. Germline CDR1 and CDR2: SGHRS and YFSETQ. This CDR3 region has 15 residues. The CDR3 DNA, read in part, is TGCGCCAGCAGCTTGGACACCTCGAGCTCCTACGAG. Amino acid sequence: CASSLDTSSSYE. The full CDR3 protein reads CASSLDTSSSYEQYF.

A word on this clone: The read finishes 3 residues shy of the CDR3 end, and the germline J gene is used to complete it. The chain employs TRBV12-3 or TRBV12-4 and TRBJ2-5, with TRBD1 as a possible D gene (6 bases). V was pared by 3 bases and J by 5 bases, with 19 bases between. This CDR3 region has 16 residues. The CDR3 protein is CASSFGLAFRGETQYF. The part of the CDR3 DNA that was read is TGTGCCAGCAGTTTTGGTTTGGCATTCAGGGGTGAGACC.

A note on this clone: The sequence runs out 3 residues before the end of the CDR3; the remainder is reconstructed from the germline J gene. Other DNA sequences from this sample encode an identical CDR3 as well. The V call is TRBV7-2, the J call TRBJ1-2; D unclear. This CDR3 is built from 13 residues. Germline CDR1 reads SGHTA; CDR2 reads FQGNSA. CDR3 region: CASSLGHSYDYTF. The sequenced part of the CDR3 DNA is TGTGCCAGCAGCTTAGGACACTCCTACGAC.

Incomplete CDR3 DNA: TGTGCCAGCAGCCCAAGCACAGATACG. Translation: CASSPSTDT. The CDR3 reads in full as CASSPSTDTQYF. The chain couples TRBV7-9 to TRBJ2-3; no firm D call. The read terminates 3 residues ahead of where the CDR3 ends, so the germline J gene completes it. The CDR3 runs 12 residues. V shed 5 bases and J shed 0 bases, with 3 bases lying between them. From germline, CDR1 is SEHNR and CDR2 FQNEAQ (reference sequence). The full variable domain, with the rest looked up from reference TRBV7-9 and TRBJ2-3, is DTGVSQNPRHKITKRGQNVTFRCDPISEHNRLYWYRQTLGQGPEFLTYFQNEAQLEKSRLLSDRFSAERPKGSFSTLEIQRTEQGDSAMYLCASSPSTDTQYFGPGTRLTVL.

With regard to this clone: The CDR3 is cut off 3 residues early in the read; its end comes from the germline J gene. The chain is built from TRBV5-5 and TRBJ2-3; 7 bases are shared with TRBD1. In germline, CDR1 is SGHKS, CDR2 YYEKEE (reference sequence). CDR3 size: 14 residues. The V gene end was trimmed by 4 bases and the J gene end by 5 bases; junction bases not matched to a gene: 7. The part of the CDR3 DNA that was read is TGTGCCAGCAGCCCGGCGACAGGGAAAGATACG. It specifies CASSPATGKDT. The CDR3 as a whole reads CASSPATGKDTQYF.